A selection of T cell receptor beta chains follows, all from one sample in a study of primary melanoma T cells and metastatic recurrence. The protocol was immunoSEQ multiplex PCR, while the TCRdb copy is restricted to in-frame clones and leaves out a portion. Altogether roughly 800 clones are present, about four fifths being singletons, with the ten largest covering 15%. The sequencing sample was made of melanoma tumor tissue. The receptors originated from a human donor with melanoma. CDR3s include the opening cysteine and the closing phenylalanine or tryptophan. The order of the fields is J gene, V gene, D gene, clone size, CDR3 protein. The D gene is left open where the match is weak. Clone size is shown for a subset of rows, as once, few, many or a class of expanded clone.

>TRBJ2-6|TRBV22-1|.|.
CASSSRSPRAGANVLTF
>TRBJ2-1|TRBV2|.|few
CASSEAAGGFYNEQFF
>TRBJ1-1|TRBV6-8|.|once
CASRTSRDTEAFF
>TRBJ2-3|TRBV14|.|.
CASSQDGTWGVPVTDTQYF
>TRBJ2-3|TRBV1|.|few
CASSQEGLATDTQYF
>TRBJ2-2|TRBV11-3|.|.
CASSLKRSDTGELFF
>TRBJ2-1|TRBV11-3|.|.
CASSPLDRSGAEQFF
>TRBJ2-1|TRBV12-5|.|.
CASTRGAGVPDEQFF
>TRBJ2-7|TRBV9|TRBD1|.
CASSGGQGEVYEQYF
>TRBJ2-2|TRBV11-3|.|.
CASSLEGKWPGELFF
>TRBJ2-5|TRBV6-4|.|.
CASSVGTPKTQYF
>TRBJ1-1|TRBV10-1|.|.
CASRSGSEAFF
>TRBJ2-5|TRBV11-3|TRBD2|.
CASSSGVGLAVQETQYF
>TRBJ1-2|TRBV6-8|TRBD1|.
CATKGQGGNGYTF
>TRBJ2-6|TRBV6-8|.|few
CASSATLARPGANVLTF
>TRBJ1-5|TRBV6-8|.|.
CASRQGSQPQHF
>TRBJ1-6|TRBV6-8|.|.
CASSAGYNNSPLHF
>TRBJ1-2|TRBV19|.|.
CASSTAGNYGYTF
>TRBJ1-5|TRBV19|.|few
CASSIGTYSNQPQHF
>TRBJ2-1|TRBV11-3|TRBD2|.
CASSLWEGQDEQFF
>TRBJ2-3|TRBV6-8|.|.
CASIAAAGADTQYF
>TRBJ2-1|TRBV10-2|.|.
CASSESGLQGGNEQFF
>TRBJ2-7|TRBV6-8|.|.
CASKRGYSSYEQYF
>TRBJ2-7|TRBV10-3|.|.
CAISEPPGHKDYEQYF
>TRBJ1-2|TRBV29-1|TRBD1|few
CSVGERTGFYGYTF
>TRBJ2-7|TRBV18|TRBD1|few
CASSPRSDRAEQYF
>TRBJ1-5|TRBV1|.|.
CASSQGMIGQPQHF
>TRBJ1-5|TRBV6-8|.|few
CASSDPGEGVPQHF
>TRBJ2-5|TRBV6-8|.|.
CAIMGGGEGPQYF